Presented here are 8 T cell receptor beta chains from one specimen sequenced in a study of T-cell memory formation after mild COVID-19. TCRdb reprocessed the 5' RACE reads with MiXCR, giving one entry per CDR3 protein. The repertoire holds over 150,000 distinct CDR3 sequences, around 18% seen once, with 3.9% in the top ten. The sequencing input was PBMCs or a T cell subset sorted from them (not recorded which). All receptors come from a man between 18 and 29 years old who had mild COVID-19 (a few samples of this study predate the infection). Cell type and time point are not known.

The gene calls are TRBV19 and TRBJ1-1; D is unclear. The ends were cut back, 3 bases at V and 1 base at J, with 12 bases in the middle. Germline-derived CDR1 and CDR2 are LNHDA and SQIVND (reference sequence). The CDR3 runs to 15 residues. CDR3 in amino acids: CASSITARKNTEAFF. CDR3 DNA: TGTGCCAGTAGTATTACGGCCCGGAAGAACACTGAAGCTTTCTTT.

The chain employs TRBV7-2 and TRBJ1-2, with a tentative D call TRBD1 (5 bases). The germline gives CDR1 SGHTA, CDR2 FQGNSA. Deletions cut 5 bases from V and 8 bases from J, with 18 bases between. The CDR3 spans 14 residues. Here the CDR3 reads CASSPDSTRRGYTF. The CDR3 DNA follows: TGTGCCAGCAGCCCTGACAGCACTCGGAGAGGCTACACCTTC.

This clonotype was seen more than once but under ten times. The V call is TRBV5-1, the J call TRBJ2-7; 7 bases line up with TRBD2. CDR3 length: 16 amino acids. Per the germline V gene, CDR1 is SGHRS and CDR2 is YFSETQ. The junction had 15 bases not matched to a gene; V was cut back by 5 bases and J by 4 bases. CDR3: CASRSRAWEGRYEQYV. Here the CDR3 DNA reads TGCGCCAGCAGATCCCGAGCCTGGGAGGGGAGGTACGAGCAGTACGTC.

This clonotype appeared a few times. This chain links TRBV12-3 or TRBV12-4 with TRBJ1-1; TRBD1 is a possible D gene (5 bases). The CDR3 is made up of 14 amino acids. Trimming stripped 3 bases from V and 7 bases from J, with 15 bases between. In DNA, the CDR3 is TGTGCCAGCAGTTTCTATGCAGGGCCGGTTGAAGCTTTCTTT. This translates into CASSFYAGPVEAFF.

There are many counts of this clonotype. The V and J genes are TRBV7-9 and TRBJ1-1; D not resolved. Trimming pared 3 bases from V and 2 bases from J, leaving 7 bases between. Germline CDR1 and CDR2: SEHNR and FQNEAQ (reference sequence). The CDR3 runs 13 residues. The CDR3 reads CASSFDGNTEAFF. The DNA of the CDR3 is TGTGCCAGCAGCTTCGACGGTAACACTGAAGCTTTCTTT.

A remark on this clonotype: At one of its ends the junction is not consistent with the germline gene, which may arise from a read error. The chain combines TRBV2 with TRBJ2-2; D is unresolved. Germline loops: CDR1 SNHLY, CDR2 FYNNEI. CDR3 size: 14 residues. In DNA, the CDR3 is TGTGCCAGCCGTGAGGCATTCAACACCGGGGAGCTGTTTTTT. It codes for CASREAFNTGELFF.

This clonotype has at least ten counts. This chain connects TRBV5-4 to TRBJ2-2, with 9 bases that match TRBD2. Germline loops: CDR1 SGHNT, CDR2 YYREEE (reference sequence). The V gene end was trimmed by 4 bases and the J gene end by 2 bases; junction bases not matched to a gene: 6. The CDR3 length is 16 residues. The DNA of the CDR3 is TGTGCCAGCAGCAACAAAGCGGGGGGAAACACCGGGGAGCTGTTTTTT. It codes for CASSNKAGGNTGELFF.

This chain connects TRBV12-3 or TRBV12-4 to TRBJ1-5; unclear D gene. The CDR3 consists of 14 residues. Trimming removed 3 bases at V and 1 base at J, with 7 bases between. The CDR3 loop is CASSFRRSNQPQHF. The CDR3 DNA is TGTGCCAGCAGTTTCCGGCGGAGCAATCAGCCCCAGCATTTT.